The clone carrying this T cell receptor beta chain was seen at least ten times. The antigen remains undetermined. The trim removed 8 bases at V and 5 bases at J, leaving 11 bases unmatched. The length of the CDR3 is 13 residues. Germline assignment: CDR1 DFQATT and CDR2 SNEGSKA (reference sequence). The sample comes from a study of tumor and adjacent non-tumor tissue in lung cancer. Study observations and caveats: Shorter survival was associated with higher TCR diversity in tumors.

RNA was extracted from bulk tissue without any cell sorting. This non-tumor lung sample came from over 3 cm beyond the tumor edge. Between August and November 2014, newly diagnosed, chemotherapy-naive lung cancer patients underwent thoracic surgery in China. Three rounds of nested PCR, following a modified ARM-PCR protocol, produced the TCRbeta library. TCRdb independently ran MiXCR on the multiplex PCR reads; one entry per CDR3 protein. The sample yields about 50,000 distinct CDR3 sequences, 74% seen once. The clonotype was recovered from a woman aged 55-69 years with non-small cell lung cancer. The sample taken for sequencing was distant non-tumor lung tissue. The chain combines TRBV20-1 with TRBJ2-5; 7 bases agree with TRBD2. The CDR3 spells CSSPGRERETQYF. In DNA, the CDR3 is TGCAGTTCCCCAGGGCGGGAGAGGGAGACCCAGTACTTC.